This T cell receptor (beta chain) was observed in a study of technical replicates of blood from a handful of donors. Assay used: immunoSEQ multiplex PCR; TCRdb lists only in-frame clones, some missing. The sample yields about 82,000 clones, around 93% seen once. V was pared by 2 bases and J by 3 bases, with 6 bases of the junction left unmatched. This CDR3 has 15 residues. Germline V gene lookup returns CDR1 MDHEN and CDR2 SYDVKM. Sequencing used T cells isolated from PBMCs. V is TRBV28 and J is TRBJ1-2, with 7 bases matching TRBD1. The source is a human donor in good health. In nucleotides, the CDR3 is TGTGCCAGCAGTTTAAAGGGGGCGATCTACTATGGCTACACCTTC. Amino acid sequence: CASSLKGAIYYGYTF.